A single T cell receptor (beta chain) is shown here with its context. Combining a sample-barcoded 5' primer with a J-beta primer mix, a second PCR ran for 7 to 11 cycles. TCRdb fed the 5' RACE reads into MiXCR, producing one record per CDR3 protein. The sample includes more than 1.4 million distinct CDR3 sequences, approximately 42% of them seen just once. This record belongs to a study of blood T cells in healthy people across ages. The CDR3 contains 15 residues. Per germline, CDR1 SGHAT and CDR2 FQDESV (reference sequence). The V segment lost 8 bases and the J segment 4 bases; nucleotides outside the gene matches: 11.

The chain employs TRBV11-1 and TRBJ1-3, with 7 bases lining up with TRBD1. This TCR derives from a woman aged 18-35 years in good health. The specimen was blood. The DNA for the CDR3 is TGTGCCAGCCGCGACGGAGGGGGCAACGGAAACACCATATATTTT. As protein: CASRDGGGNGNTIYF.